The 10 T cell receptor beta chains in this list originate from one sample, sequenced in a study of T-cell memory formation after mild COVID-19. TCRdb analysed the 5' RACE reads with MiXCR anew, one entry per CDR3 protein. The table lists under 300,000 distinct CDR3 sequences, about 17% of them singletons. The sequencing sample was made of PBMCs or a T cell subset sorted from them (not recorded which). These receptors were taken from a man younger than 35 who had mild COVID-19 (a few samples of this study predate the infection). Cell type and time point are not known.

This clonotype was detected many times. Here the CDR3 DNA reads TGCAGCGCGGGACAGAACTACGAGCAGTACTTC. It specifies CSAGQNYEQYF. The chain uses TRBV29-1 and TRBJ2-7, with 7 bases matching TRBD1. The ends lost 7 bases at V and 3 bases at J; junction bases unmatched: 3. The germline V gene has CDR1 SQVTM and CDR2 ANQGSEA. CDR3 length: 11 residues.

This chain uses TRBV7-9 with TRBJ2-6, with D maybe TRBD2 (6 bases). V was cut by 2 bases and J by 1 base, with 15 bases left in between. The CDR3 extends over 18 amino acids. CDR1 and CDR2 (germline): SEHNR, FQNEAQ (reference sequence). The chain's CDR3 is CASSLSMEGRSGANVLTF. The CDR3 bases are TGTGCCAGCAGCTTAAGTATGGAGGGTCGTTCTGGGGCCAACGTCCTGACTTTC.

This clonotype was counted a few times. The CDR3 loop is CASSAIGANYGYTF. In DNA form, the CDR3 reads TGTGCCAGCAGCGCCATCGGAGCTAACTATGGCTACACCTTC. The chain uses TRBV14 and TRBJ1-2; no clear D. The V end lost 5 bases, the J end lost 0 bases, and 10 bases lay between the germline ends. Germline V gene data show CDR1 as SGHDN and CDR2 as FVKESK. The CDR3 is 14 residues long.

The sample holds a few counts of this clonotype. The genes are TRBV9 and TRBJ1-2; D gene ambiguous. The germline V and J ends were trimmed by 0 bases and 6 bases, with 12 bases remaining between them. This CDR3 has 14 residues. Germline-derived CDR1 and CDR2 are SGDLS and YYNGEE. CDR3 protein: CASSVDPFVDGYTF. CDR3 bases: TGTGCCAGCAGCGTAGACCCCTTCGTAGATGGCTACACCTTC.

V and J are TRBV6-5 and TRBJ2-7, with a weak D call TRBD1 (5 bases). V dropped 0 bases and J dropped 4 bases, with 19 bases sitting between them. Germline values: CDR1 MNHEY, CDR2 SVGAGI. The CDR3 spans 17 residues. CDR3 amino acids: CASSYSPTVPGQYEQYV. CDR3 DNA sequence: TGTGCCAGCAGTTACTCCCCGACTGTTCCCGGACAATACGAGCAGTACGTC.

This chain joins TRBV3-2 and TRBJ1-2; the table's D call, TRBD1, was not checked against the DNA. TRBV3-2 represents a pseudogene. The CDR3 has 15 residues. The DNA of the CDR3 is TGTGCCAGCAGCCAAAAACTCCGGGACAGTTATGGCTACACCTTC. Translating gives CASSQKLRDSYGYTF.

This clonotype was detected a few times. The J gene is TRBJ2-6, the V gene TRBV6-5; D is perhaps TRBD2 (7 bases). Trimming took off 0 bases at V and 2 bases at J, with 8 bases between the two ends. CDR1 and CDR2 from the germline V gene are MNHEY and SVGAGI. The CDR3 totals 16 residues. CDR3 nucleotide sequence: TGTGCCAGCAGTTACTCAGGGGGGGCTGGGGCCAACGTCCTGACTTTC. Protein: CASSYSGGAGANVLTF.

The chain is built from TRBV7-9 and TRBJ2-3; 10 positions match TRBD2. V shed 4 bases and J 4 bases; nucleotides not matched to a gene: 17. The CDR3 covers 19 residues. Germline assignment: CDR1 SEHNR and CDR2 FQNEAQ (reference sequence). In DNA form, the CDR3 reads TGTGCCAGCAGCTCTCAGCGGGGGGGCCAAAAAACACACCCAGATACGCAGTATTTT. It yields the protein CASSSQRGGQKTHPDTQYF. Together with reference TRBV7-9 and TRBJ2-3, the CDR3 gives the full variable domain: DTGVSQNPRHKITKRGQNVTFRCDPISEHNRLYWYRQTLGQGPEFLTYFQNEAQLEKSRLLSDRFSAERPKGSFSTLEIQRTEQGDSAMYLCASSSQRGGQKTHPDTQYFGPGTRLTVL.

The V call is TRBV5-1, the J call TRBJ2-2; possibly TRBD1 for D (6 bases). V dropped 2 bases and J dropped 7 bases, with 21 bases sitting between them. The CDR3 length is 17 residues. In germline, CDR1 is SGHRS, CDR2 YFSETQ. The DNA for the CDR3 is TGCGCCAGCAGCTTCTTCTCATCTCCAGGGGTCGGCGGGGAGCTGTTTTTT. It specifies CASSFFSSPGVGGELFF.

A few counts support this clonotype. The chain is built from TRBV6-2 or TRBV6-3 and TRBJ1-5; D is unclear. Trimming shortened V by 3 bases and J by 1 base, and 10 bases separated the two germline ends. CDR1 MNHEY and CDR2 SVGEGT come from the germline V gene. The CDR3 contains 15 residues. The DNA for the CDR3 is TGTGCCAGCAGTTATCGTGGGCTCAGCAATCAGCCCCAGCATTTT. Residues: CASSYRGLSNQPQHF.